This entry describes one T cell receptor beta chain. What it binds is unknown. The TCR beta cDNA libraries contained unique molecular identifiers. TCRdb re-called the PCR reads with MiXCR, one entry per CDR3 protein. The table includes more than 450,000 distinct CDR3 sequences, roughly 47% detected once. This record belongs to a study of post-analysis software for immune sequencing data. For the study at large: Relapsing-remitting, secondary progressive and progressive-relapsing multiple sclerosis courses were included.

Study findings and constraints: The study found TRBV5-6, TRBV5-1 and TRBV20-1 among a few TRBV segments more frequent in patients than controls.

Trimming took 4 bases from V and 3 from J, leaving 23 bases between them. In germline, CDR1 is LNHNV, CDR2 YYDKDF (reference sequence). CDR3 length equals 18 residues. The receptor was isolated from a girl aged 10-17 years with multiple sclerosis. Input material: blood. V gene TRBV15 combines with J gene TRBJ2-3, with D maybe TRBD2 (5 bases). CDR3 nucleotides: TGTGCCACCAGCACCGCGGGCCCGGCCGGGGTGGGTACAGATACGCAGTATTTT. Amino acid sequence: CATSTAGPAGVGTDTQYF.